A selection of T cell receptor beta chains follows, all from one sample in a study of OX40 agonist ivuxolimab in advanced cancers. Only in-frame clones appear in the TCRdb table, and some are missing; sequencing was by immunoSEQ multiplex PCR. The sample lists about 98,000 clones; approximately 93% were seen once. Sequences were derived from CD4+ or CD8+ T cells sorted from blood, sampled in a trial of the OX40 agonist ivuxolimab. These receptors originate from an adult with an advanced solid tumor such as melanoma, head and neck, liver or kidney cancer. Each CDR3 is given without its conserved first and last residue.

j_call,v_call,cdr3_aa
TRBJ2-1,TRBV11-3,ASSFFLAGGNEQF
TRBJ1-6,TRBV6-1,ASSEQGLGISPLH
TRBJ2-2,TRBV6-5,ASSTLGIGELF
TRBJ1-2,TRBV6-1,ASSEGPGGGYGYT
TRBJ1-1,TRBV28,ASSQATEAF
TRBJ2-7,TRBV14,ASSQLMGLVQY
TRBJ1-4,TRBV18,ASSPRVSTNEKLF
TRBJ1-2,TRBV18,ASSPIDNYGYT
TRBJ2-2,TRBV19,ASSSARQGIDTGELF
TRBJ2-3,TRBV19,ASSTSPSGRTTQY
TRBJ1-5,TRBV6-6,ASKLGMEQPQH
TRBJ1-6,TRBV30,AWSVEGQRNSPLH
TRBJ1-4,TRBV4-2,ASSQAQGVTNEKLF
TRBJ2-4,TRBV7-9,ASSLWAGETKNIQY
TRBJ2-7,TRBV6-1,ASSEVSGASSYEQY
TRBJ1-1,TRBV7-3,ASSLIRDTEAF
TRBJ2-3,TRBV9,ASSVSRRDNTQY
TRBJ1-2,TRBV30,AWSVTTGEGGYT
TRBJ1-4,TRBV7-2,ASSLVGFCEKLF
TRBJ2-3,TRBV7-9,ASTPLAGPTDTQY
TRBJ2-1,TRBV4-2,ASSQDRERGYNEQF
TRBJ2-2,TRBV18,ASSPPNTGELF
TRBJ1-5,TRBV5-5,ASTIVQPQH
TRBJ1-6,TRBV7-9,ASSLADRASSPLH
TRBJ2-5,TRBV7-9,ASSRLAGGGETQY
TRBJ1-5,TRBV2,ASSERFGNQPQH
TRBJ2-2,TRBV18,ASSPFRLKGGELF
TRBJ1-5,TRBV5-8,ASSGRQADQPQH
TRBJ2-7,TRBV6-6,ASGRHTDYEQY
TRBJ2-1,TRBV29-1,SVRENRYNEQF
TRBJ2-3,TRBV7-2,ASRGGGFRADTQY
TRBJ2-3,TRBV2,ASTFTDTQY
TRBJ2-3,TRBV5-4,ASSLAPSGGAVDTQY
TRBJ1-2,TRBV7-9,ASSLADSPYGYT
TRBJ1-1,TRBV9,ASGGSYTEAF
TRBJ2-1,TRBV4-2,ASSQVGEGANEQF
TRBJ1-2,TRBV30,AWSLGALYT
TRBJ2-7,TRBV6-5,ASSSDRSYEQY
TRBJ2-7,TRBV21-1,ASSNGRPYEQY
TRBJ1-5,TRBV6-5,ASSYSINSNQPQH
TRBJ1-1,TRBV5-6,ATLMRGRDTEAF
TRBJ1-6,TRBV7-3,ASSDSYNSPLH
TRBJ1-5,TRBV10-3,AISGSNQPQH
TRBJ2-2,TRBV6-6,ASSNGQANTGELF
TRBJ2-3,TRBV5-1,ASSLADSTDTQY
TRBJ2-5,TRBV5-4,ASSLAGTPKETQY